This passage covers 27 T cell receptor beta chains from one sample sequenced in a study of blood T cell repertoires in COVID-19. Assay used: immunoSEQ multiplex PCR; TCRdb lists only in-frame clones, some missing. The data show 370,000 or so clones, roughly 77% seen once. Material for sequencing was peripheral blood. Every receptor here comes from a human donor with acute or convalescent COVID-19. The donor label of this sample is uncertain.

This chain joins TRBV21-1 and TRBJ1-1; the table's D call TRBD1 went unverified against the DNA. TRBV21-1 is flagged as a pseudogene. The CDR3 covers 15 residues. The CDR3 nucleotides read TGTGCCAGCAGCACTCAGGACAGGGGGGATACTGAAGCTTTCTTT. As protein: CASSTQDRGDTEAFF.

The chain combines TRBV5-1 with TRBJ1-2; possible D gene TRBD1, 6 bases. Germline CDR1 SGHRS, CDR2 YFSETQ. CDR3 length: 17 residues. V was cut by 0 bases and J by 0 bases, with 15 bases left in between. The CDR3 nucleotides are TGCGCCAGCAGCTTGGGAGTGGGGGCGCGGACTAACTATGGCTACACCTTC. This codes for CASSLGVGARTNYGYTF.

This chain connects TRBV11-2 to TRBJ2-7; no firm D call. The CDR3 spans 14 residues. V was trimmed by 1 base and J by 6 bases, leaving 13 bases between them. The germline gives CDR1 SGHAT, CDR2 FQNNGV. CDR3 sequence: CASSLGDWSGEQYF. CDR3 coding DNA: TGTGCCAGCAGCTTAGGCGACTGGAGTGGCGAGCAGTACTTC.

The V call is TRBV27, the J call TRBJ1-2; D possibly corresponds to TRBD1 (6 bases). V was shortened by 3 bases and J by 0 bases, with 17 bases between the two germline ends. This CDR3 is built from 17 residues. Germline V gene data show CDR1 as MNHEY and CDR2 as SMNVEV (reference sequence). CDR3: CASSFYPRTGPNYGYTF. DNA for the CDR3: TGTGCCAGCAGTTTTTATCCGCGAACAGGGCCTAACTATGGCTACACCTTC.

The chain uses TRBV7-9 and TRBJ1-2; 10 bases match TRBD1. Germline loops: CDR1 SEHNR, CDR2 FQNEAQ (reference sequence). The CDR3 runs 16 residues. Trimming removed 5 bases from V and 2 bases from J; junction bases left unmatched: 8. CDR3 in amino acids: CASSPGTGAPNYGYTF. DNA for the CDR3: TGTGCCAGCAGCCCCGGGACAGGGGCCCCAAACTATGGCTACACCTTC.

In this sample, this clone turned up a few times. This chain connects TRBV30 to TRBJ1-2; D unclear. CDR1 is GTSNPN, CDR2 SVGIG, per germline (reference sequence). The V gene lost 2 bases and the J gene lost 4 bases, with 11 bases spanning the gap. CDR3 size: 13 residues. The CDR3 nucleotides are TGTGCCTGGAGTCCCCAGGCCCTCTATGGCTACACCTTC. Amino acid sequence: CAWSPQALYGYTF.

In DNA, the CDR3 is TGTGCCAGCAGTTACCGGACAGGGGAACCCACAGATACGCAGTATTTT. It is translated as CASSYRTGEPTDTQYF. The J gene is TRBJ2-3, the V gene TRBV6-2 or TRBV6-3, with 9 nucleotides matching TRBD1. The V gene end was trimmed by 2 bases and the J gene end by 2 bases; junction bases not matched to a gene: 5. The CDR3 length is 16 residues. CDR1 is MNHEY and CDR2 is SVGEGT in the germline V gene.

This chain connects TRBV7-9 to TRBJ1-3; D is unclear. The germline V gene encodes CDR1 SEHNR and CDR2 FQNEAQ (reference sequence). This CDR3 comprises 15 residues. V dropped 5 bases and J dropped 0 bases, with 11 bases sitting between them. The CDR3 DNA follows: TGTGCCAGCAGCGCAGGACTTCGCTCTGGAAACACCATATATTTT. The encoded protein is CASSAGLRSGNTIYF.

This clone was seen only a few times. The CDR3 sequence: CASSLIAGAYEQYF. The CDR3 bases are TGTGCCAGCAGCTTAATCGCAGGGGCGTACGAGCAGTACTTC. The J gene is TRBJ2-7, the V gene TRBV11-2, with D tentatively TRBD1 (6 bases). Germline CDR1 and CDR2: SGHAT and FQNNGV. V lost 2 bases and J lost 4, with 12 bases in between. CDR3 size: 14 residues.

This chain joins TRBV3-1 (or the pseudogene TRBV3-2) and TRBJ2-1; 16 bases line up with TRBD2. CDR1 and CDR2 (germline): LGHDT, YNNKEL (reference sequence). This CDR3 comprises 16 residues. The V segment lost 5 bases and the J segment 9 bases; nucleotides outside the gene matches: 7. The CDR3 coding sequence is TGTGCCAGCAGCTATGGGACTAGCGGGGGGGTCCCTGAGCAGTTCTTC. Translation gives CASSYGTSGGVPEQFF.

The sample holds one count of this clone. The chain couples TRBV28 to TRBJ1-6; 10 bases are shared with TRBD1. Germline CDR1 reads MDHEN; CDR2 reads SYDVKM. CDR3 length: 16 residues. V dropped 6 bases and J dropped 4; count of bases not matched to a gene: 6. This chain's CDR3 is CASRQTGGAYNSPLHF. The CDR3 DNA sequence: TGTGCCAGCAGACAGACAGGGGGCGCGTATAATTCACCCCTCCACTTT.

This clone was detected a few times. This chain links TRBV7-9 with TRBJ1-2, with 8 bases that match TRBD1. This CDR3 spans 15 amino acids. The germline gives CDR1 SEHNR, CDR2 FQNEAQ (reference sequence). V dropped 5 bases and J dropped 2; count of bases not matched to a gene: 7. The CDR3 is CASSARQGSNYGYTF. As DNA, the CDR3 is TGTGCCAGCAGCGCGCGACAGGGGTCGAACTATGGCTACACCTTC.

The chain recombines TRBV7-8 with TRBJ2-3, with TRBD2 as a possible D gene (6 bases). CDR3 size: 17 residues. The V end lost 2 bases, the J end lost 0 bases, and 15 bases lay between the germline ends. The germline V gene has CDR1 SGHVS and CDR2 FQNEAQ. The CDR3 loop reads CASSLPLATTSTDTQYF. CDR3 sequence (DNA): TGTGCCAGCAGCTTACCCCTAGCGACAACTAGCACAGATACGCAGTATTTT.

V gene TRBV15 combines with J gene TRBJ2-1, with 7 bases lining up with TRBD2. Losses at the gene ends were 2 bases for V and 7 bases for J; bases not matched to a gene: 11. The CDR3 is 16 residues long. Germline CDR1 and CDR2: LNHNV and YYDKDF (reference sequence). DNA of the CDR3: TGTGCCACCAGCAGAACCGGGACTACACTAGGGAATGAGCAGTTCTTC. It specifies CATSRTGTTLGNEQFF.

CDR3 sequence (DNA): TGTGCCAGCAGTGAAGGTATTCTCGGGGTTAACACCTTC. Its translation is CASSEGILGVNTF. The chain joins TRBV6-1 to TRBJ1-2; no clear D. The V end was cut by 1 base, the J end by 12 bases, with 15 bases between. The germline V gene encodes CDR1 MNHNS and CDR2 SASEGT. There are 13 residues in the CDR3.

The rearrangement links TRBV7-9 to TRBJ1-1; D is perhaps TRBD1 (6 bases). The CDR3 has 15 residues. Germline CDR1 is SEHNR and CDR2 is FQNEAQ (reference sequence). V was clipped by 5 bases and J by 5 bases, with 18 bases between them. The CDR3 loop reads CASSDRRGGRTEAFF. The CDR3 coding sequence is TGTGCCAGCAGCGATAGAAGGGGGGGAAGGACTGAAGCTTTCTTT.

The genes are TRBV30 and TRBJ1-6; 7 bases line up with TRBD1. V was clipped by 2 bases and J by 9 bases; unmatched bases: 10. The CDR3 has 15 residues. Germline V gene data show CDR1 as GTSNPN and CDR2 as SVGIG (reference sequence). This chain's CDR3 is CAWSIRAGGFSPLHF. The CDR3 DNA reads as TGTGCCTGGAGTATCCGAGCAGGGGGTTTTTCACCCCTCCACTTT.

The DNA for the CDR3 is TGTGCCAGCAGTCTGACAGGGGGTCGAGAGACCCAGTACTTC. Its translation: CASSLTGGRETQYF. The chain uses TRBV6-6 and TRBJ2-5, with 9 positions matching TRBD1. This CDR3 is 14 amino acids long. In germline, CDR1 is MNHNY, CDR2 SVGAGI (reference sequence). The V and J ends lost 5 bases and 4 bases, in that order; junction bases with no gene match: 5.

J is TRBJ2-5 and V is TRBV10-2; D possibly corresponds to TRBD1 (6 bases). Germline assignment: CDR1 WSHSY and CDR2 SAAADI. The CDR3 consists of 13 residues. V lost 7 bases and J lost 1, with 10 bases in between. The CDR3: CASTRQAQETQYF. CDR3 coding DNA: TGCGCCAGCACCCGACAGGCCCAAGAGACCCAGTACTTC.

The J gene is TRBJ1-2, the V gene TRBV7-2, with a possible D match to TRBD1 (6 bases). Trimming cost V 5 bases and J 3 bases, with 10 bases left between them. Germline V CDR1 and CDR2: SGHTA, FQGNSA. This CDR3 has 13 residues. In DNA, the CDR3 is TGTGCCAGCAGCCCGGACAGCCACTATGGCTACACCTTC. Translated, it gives CASSPDSHYGYTF.

DNA for the CDR3: TGTGCCAGCAGTTACTCGACAGACACTGAAGCTTTCTTT. It specifies CASSYSTDTEAFF. The V gene is TRBV6-6, the J gene TRBJ1-1; D perhaps matches TRBD1 (5 bases). CDR1 is MNHNY and CDR2 is SVGAGI in the germline V gene (reference sequence). The V end lost 0 bases, the J end lost 3 bases, and 5 bases lay between the germline ends. The CDR3 totals 13 residues.

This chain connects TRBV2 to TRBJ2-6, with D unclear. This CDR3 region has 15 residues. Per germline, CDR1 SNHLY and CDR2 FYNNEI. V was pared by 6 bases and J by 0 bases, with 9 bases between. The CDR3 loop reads CASRSEDSGANVLTF. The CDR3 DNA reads TGTGCCAGCAGGTCAGAGGACTCTGGGGCCAACGTCCTGACTTTC.

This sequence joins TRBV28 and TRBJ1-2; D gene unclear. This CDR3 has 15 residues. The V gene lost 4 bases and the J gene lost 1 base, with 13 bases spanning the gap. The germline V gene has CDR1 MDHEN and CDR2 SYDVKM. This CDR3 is CASSSFEGINYGYTF. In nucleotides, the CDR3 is TGTGCCAGCAGTTCCTTCGAGGGAATTAACTATGGCTACACCTTC.

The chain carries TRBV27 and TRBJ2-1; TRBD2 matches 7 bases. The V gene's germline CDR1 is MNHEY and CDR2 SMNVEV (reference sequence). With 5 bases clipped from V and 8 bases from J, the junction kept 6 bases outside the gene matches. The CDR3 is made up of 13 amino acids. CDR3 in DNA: TGTGCCAGCAGTCGGGGGAGGGGTGATGAGCAGTTCTTC. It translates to CASSRGRGDEQFF.

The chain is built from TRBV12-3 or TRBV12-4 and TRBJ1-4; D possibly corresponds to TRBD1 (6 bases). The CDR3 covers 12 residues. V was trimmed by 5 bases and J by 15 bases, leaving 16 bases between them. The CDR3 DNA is TGTGCCAGCAGTCTATTTAGACAGGTGGTGTTTTTT. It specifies CASSLFRQVVFF.

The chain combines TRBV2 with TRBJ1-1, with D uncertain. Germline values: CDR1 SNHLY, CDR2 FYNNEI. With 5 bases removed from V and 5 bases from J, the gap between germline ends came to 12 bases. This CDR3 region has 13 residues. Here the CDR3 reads CASSTRAVTEAFF. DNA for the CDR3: TGTGCCAGCAGTACGCGGGCAGTGACTGAAGCTTTCTTT. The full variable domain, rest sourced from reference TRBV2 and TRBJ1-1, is EPEVTQTPSHQVTQMGQEVILRCVPISNHLYFYWYRQILGQKVEFLVSFYNNEISEKSEIFDDQFSVERPDGSNFTLKIRSTKLEDSAMYFCASSTRAVTEAFFGQGTRLTVV.

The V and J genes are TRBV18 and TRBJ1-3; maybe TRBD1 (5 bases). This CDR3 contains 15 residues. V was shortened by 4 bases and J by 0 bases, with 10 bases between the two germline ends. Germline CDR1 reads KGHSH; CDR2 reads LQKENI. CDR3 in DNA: TGTGCCAGCTCACTGACAGCCGACTCTGGAAACACCATATATTTT. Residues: CASSLTADSGNTIYF.